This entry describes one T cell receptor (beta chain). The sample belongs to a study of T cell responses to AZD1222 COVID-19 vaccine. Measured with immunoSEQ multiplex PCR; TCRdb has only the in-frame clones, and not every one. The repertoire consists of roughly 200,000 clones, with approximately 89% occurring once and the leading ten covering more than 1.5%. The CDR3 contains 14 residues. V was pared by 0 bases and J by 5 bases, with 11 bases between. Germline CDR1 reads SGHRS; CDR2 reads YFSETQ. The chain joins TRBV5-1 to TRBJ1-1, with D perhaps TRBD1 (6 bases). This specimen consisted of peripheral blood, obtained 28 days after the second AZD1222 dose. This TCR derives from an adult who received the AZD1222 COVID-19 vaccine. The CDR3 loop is CASSLARGATEAFF. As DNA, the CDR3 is TGCGCCAGCAGCTTGGCCAGGGGAGCAACTGAAGCTTTCTTT.